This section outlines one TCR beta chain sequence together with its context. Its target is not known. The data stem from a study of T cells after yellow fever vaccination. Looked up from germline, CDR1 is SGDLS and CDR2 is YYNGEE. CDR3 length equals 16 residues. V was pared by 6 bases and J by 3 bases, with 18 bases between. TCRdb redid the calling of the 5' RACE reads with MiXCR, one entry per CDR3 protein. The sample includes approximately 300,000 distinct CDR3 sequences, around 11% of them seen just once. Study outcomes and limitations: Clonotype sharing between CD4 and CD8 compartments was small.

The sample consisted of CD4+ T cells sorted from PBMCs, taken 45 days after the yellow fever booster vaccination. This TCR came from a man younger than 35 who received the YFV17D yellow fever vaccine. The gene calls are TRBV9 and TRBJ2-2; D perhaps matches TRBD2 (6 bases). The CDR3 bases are TGTGCCAGCACCGGCCGCAGCGGAGGGGACACCGGGGAGCTGTTTTTT. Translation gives CASTGRSGGDTGELFF.